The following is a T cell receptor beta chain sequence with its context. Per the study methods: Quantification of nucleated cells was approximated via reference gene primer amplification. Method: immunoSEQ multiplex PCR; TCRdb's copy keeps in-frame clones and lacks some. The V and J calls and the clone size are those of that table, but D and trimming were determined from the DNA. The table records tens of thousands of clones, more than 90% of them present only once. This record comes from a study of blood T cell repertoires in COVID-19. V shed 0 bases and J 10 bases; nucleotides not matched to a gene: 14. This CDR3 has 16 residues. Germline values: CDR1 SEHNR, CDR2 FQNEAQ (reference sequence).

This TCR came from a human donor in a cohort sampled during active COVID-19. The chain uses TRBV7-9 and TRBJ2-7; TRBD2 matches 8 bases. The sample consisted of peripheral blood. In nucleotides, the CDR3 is TGTGCCAGCAGCTTAGCGAGCGGGAGTGGCTCCTTCCCCCAGTACTTC. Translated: CASSLASGSGSFPQYF.